This T cell receptor beta chain was sequenced for a study of blood T cell repertoires in COVID-19. The CDR3 has 13 residues. Germline V gene lookup returns CDR1 KGHDR and CDR2 SFDVKD. V gave up 0 bases and J gave up 5 bases, with 6 bases separating them. TCRdb's table, derived via immunoSEQ multiplex PCR, lists solely in-frame clones and lacks some. Of roughly 300,000 clones detected, just over 90% appear once; the ten largest clones hold about 2.2%. This chain connects TRBV24-1 to TRBJ2-5; tentative D call: TRBD2 (5 bases). Material: peripheral blood. The TCR was taken from a woman aged 25-40 years with COVID-19, enrolled during active disease. The CDR3 coding sequence is TGTGCCACCAGTGATTTGGGGGAGGAGACCCAGTACTTC. This codes for CATSDLGEETQYF.